The rows below give T cell receptor beta chains drawn from one sample of a study of T cell repertoires in cytomegalovirus infection. Each CDR3 protein is one row after TCRdb ran MiXCR on the reads. The table records more than 250,000 distinct CDR3 sequences, roughly an eighth of them present only once. Material for sequencing was PBMCs. All receptors derive from a human donor in good health (CMV status not recorded). Some clones in this sample may be carry-over from other donors' samples. The CDR3 runs from the conserved cysteine through the conserved F or W. The D gene is left open where the match is weak. Clone size, where shown, is once, few, many, or a class for clones that have expanded.

J	size	D	V	CDR3	DNA
TRBJ1-2	many	-	TRBV7-2	CASSTTGYYGYTF	TGTGCCAGCAGCACAACAGGGTACTATGGCTACACCTTC
TRBJ1-1	many	-	TRBV7-9	CASSLDGLDRTEAFF	TGTGCCAGCAGCTTAGATGGCCTAGATCGCACTGAAGCTTTCTTT
TRBJ1-2	many	TRBD1	TRBV19	CASSVFGGDRSFYGYTF	TGTGCCAGTAGTGTGTTCGGAGGGGACAGGTCCTTCTATGGCTACACCTTC
TRBJ1-2	-	-	TRBV6-6	CASGYSSIGDYGYTF	TGTGCCAGCGGTTACTCTTCGATAGGGGACTATGGCTACACCTTC
TRBJ2-6	-	-	TRBV7-9	CATPTGGANVLTF	TGTGCCACCCCAACAGGGGGGGCCAACGTCCTGACTTTC
TRBJ1-6	-	-	TRBV5-4	CASSLGTSSLHF	TGTGCCAGCAGCTTGGGGACAAGTTCCCTCCACTTT
TRBJ2-1	many	TRBD1	TRBV7-2	CASSLVGGFNNEQFF	TGTGCCAGCAGCTTAGTAGGGGGCTTCAACAATGAGCAGTTCTTC
TRBJ2-5	many	-	TRBV12-3/TRBV12-4	CASSFSVNQETQYF	TGTGCCAGCAGTTTTTCCGTAAACCAAGAGACCCAGTACTTC
TRBJ1-1	many	-	TRBV20-1	CSARAGAIAFF	TGCAGTGCTAGAGCCGGGGCAATAGCTTTCTTT
TRBJ1-4	few	TRBD1	TRBV20-1	CSARDRTGGHGLFF	TGCAGTGCTAGAGACCGGACAGGGGGTCACGGACTGTTTTTT
TRBJ1-1	few	-	TRBV3-1	CASSRTPGWVNTEAFF	TGTGCCAGCAGCCGCACACCGGGATGGGTGAACACTGAAGCTTTCTTT
TRBJ2-1	-	TRBD2	TRBV2	CASSQSGRGGNEQFF	TGTGCCAGCAGTCAGAGCGGGAGAGGGGGCAATGAGCAGTTCTTC